This T cell receptor (beta chain) was recovered during a study of CD8 T cells in ankylosing spondylitis. V was pared by 3 bases and J by 8 bases, with 10 bases of the junction left unmatched. The CDR3 extends over 16 amino acids. Overall study results and limits: As reported, disease-linked clones showed significant enrichment in matched ankylosing spondylitis synovial fluid.

The TCR beta libraries were generated through quantitative 5'-RACE incorporating molecular barcodes. TCRdb re-called the 5' RACE reads through MiXCR, storing one row per CDR3 protein. The data show some 130,000 distinct CDR3 sequences, about 7% seen once. This clonotype was seen many times. The antigen is not known. Sequences were obtained from blood, either unsorted or a sorted T cell fraction (not recorded which). This TCR was sampled from a female donor with ankylosing spondylitis or in good health (not recorded which). The genes are TRBV12-3 or TRBV12-4 and TRBJ1-4; 9 bases agree with TRBD1. CDR3 nucleotides: TGTGCCAGCAGTTTTAGGCGGGGGACAGGGACCGAAAAACTGTTTTTT. Its translation is CASSFRRGTGTEKLFF.